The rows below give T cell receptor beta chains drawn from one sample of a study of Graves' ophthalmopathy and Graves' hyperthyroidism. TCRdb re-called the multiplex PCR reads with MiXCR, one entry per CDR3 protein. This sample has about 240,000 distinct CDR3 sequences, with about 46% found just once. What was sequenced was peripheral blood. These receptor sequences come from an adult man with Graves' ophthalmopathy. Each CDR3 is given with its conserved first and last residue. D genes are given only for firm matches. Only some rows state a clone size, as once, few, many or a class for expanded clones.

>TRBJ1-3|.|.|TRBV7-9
TGTGCCAGCAGCAACGGGGGAAACACCATATATTTT
CASSNGGNTIYF
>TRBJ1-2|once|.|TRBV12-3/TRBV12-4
TGTGCCAGCAGCACCCTTCCAGGGGGCTACACCTTC
CASSTLPGGYTF
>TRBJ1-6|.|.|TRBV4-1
TGCGCCAGCAGCGTCCAAGGGGGGGATAATTCACCCCTCCACTTT
CASSVQGGDNSPLHF
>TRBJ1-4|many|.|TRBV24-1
TGTGCCACCAGTGATAACGGGGAAAAACTGTTTTTT
CATSDNGEKLFF
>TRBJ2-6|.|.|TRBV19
TGTGCCAGTAGTATTGGGGCCAACGTCCTGACTTTC
CASSIGANVLTF
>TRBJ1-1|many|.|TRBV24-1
TGTGCCACCAGTGATTTGAACACTGAAGCTTTCTTT
CATSDLNTEAFF
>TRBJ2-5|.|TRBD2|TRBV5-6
TGTGCCAGCAGCTTCAAAGTGGGACTAGCGGAAGAGACCCAGTACTTC
CASSFKVGLAEETQYF
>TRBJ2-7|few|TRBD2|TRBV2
TGTGCCAGCAGTGAATGGCTAGCGGGAGCGGGGGAGCAGTACTTC
CASSEWLAGAGEQYF
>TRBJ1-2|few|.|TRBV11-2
TGTGCCAGCAGCTCGGGACACACCATTAACTATGGCTACACCTTC
CASSSGHTINYGYTF
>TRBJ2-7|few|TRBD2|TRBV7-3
TGTGCCAGCAGCTTAACTAGCGGGGGTTACGAGCAGTACTTC
CASSLTSGGYEQYF
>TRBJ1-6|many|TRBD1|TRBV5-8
TGTGCCAGCAGCCCTCCAGGGGGGTCACCCCTCCACTTT
CASSPPGGSPLHF
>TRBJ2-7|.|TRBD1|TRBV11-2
TGTGCCAGCAGCAGGGACAGGGGTGACTACGAGCAGTACTTC
CASSRDRGDYEQYF
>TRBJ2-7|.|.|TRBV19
TGTGCCAGCAGTATGGAAGGCACGTACGAGCAGTACTTC
CASSMEGTYEQYF
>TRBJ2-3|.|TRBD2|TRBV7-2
TGTGCCAGCAGCTATAGCGGGGGCACAGATACGCAGTATTTT
CASSYSGGTDTQYF
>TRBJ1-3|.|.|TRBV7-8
TGTGCCAGCAGCCAAAGGTCACTGAACTCTGGAAACACCATATATTTT
CASSQRSLNSGNTIYF
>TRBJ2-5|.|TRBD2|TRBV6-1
TGTGCCAGCAGCGACCTGAATAGCGGGAGCCAAGAGACCCAGTACTTC
CASSDLNSGSQETQYF
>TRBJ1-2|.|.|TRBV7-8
TGTGCCAGCAGGGGCAGGCGGTACTATGGCTACACCTTC
CASRGRRYYGYTF
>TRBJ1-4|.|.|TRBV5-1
TGCGCCAGCAGCCGTCCGGGGGATAGGAATGAAGGAAAACTGTTTTTT
CASSRPGDRNEGKLFF
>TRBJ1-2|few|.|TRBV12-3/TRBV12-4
TGTGCCAGCAGTCCACCCCTGTCGCGTGGCTACACCTTC
CASSPPLSRGYTF
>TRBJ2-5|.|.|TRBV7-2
TGTGCCAGCTCACCAATCCGGACACCGGCCCAAGAGACCCAGTACTTC
CASSPIRTPAQETQYF
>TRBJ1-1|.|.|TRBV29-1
TGCAGCGCCTGGGGGTTTCCTGAAGCTTTCTTT
CSAWGFPEAFF
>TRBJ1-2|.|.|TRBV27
TGTGCCAGCAGTAAAGGGGTGGGCTATGGCTACACCTTC
CASSKGVGYGYTF
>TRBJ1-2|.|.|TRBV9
TGTGCCAGCAGCGTAGGGGCAGGGCCTGACTATGGCTACACCTTC
CASSVGAGPDYGYTF
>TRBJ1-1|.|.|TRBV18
TGTGCCAGCTCACCGGGACCACGGATGAACACTGAAGCTTTCTTT
CASSPGPRMNTEAFF
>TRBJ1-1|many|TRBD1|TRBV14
TGTGCCAGCGCGACAGGGAGGAACACTGAAGCTTTCTTT
CASATGRNTEAFF
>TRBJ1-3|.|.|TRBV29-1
TGCAGCGTTGAAAGGAGCTCTGGAAACACCATATATTTT
CSVERSSGNTIYF
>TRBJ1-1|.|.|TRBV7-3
TGTGCCAGCAGCTTAACCCGCCAAAACACTGAAGCTTTCTTT
CASSLTRQNTEAFF
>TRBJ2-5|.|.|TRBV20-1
TGCAGTGCTAGAGGGCCCGACCAGTACTTC
CSARGPDQYF